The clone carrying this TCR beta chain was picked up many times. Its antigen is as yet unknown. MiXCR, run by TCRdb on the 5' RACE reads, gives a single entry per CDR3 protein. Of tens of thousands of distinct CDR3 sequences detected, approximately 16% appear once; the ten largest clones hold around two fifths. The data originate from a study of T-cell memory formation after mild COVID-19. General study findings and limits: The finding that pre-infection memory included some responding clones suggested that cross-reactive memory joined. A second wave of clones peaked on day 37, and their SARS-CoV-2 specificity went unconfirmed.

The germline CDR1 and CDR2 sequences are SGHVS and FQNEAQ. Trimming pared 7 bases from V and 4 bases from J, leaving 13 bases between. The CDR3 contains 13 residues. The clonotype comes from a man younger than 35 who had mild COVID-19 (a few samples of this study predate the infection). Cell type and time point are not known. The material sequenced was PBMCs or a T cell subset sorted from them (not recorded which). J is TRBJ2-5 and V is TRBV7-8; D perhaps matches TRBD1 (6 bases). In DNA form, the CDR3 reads TGTGCCAGCACCAAACCCAGGGGAGAGACCCAGTACTTC. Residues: CASTKPRGETQYF.